Listed here are 18 T cell receptor beta chains from one sample, sequenced in a study of blood T cell repertoires in COVID-19. Profiled with immunoSEQ multiplex PCR; TCRdb holds only in-frame clones, not every one. The data hold about 50,000 clones, with approximately 85% observed a single time. Input material: peripheral blood. These receptors originate from a human donor in a cohort sampled during active COVID-19.

The chain carries TRBV3-1 (or the pseudogene TRBV3-2) and TRBJ1-1; no reliable D call. V was pared by 0 bases and J by 3 bases, with 5 bases between. This CDR3 comprises 13 residues. Germline assignment: CDR1 LGHDT and CDR2 YNNKEL (reference sequence). In DNA form, the CDR3 reads TGTGCCAGCAGCCAAGACAAATACACTGAAGCTTTCTTT. Amino acids: CASSQDKYTEAFF.

V gene TRBV10-3 combines with J gene TRBJ2-1; a possible D gene is TRBD2 (6 bases). CDR3 length: 15 amino acids. Germline V gene sequence: CDR1 ENHRY, CDR2 SYGVKD. Trimming removed 6 bases at V and 7 bases at J, with 19 bases between. The CDR3: CAIRTPAGSENEQFF. CDR3 nucleotide sequence: TGTGCCATCAGGACTCCCGCCGGGAGTGAGAATGAGCAGTTCTTC.

This chain links TRBV6-1 with TRBJ1-5; possible D gene TRBD1, 6 bases. Trimming shortened V by 3 bases and J by 3 bases, and 15 bases separated the two germline ends. CDR1 is MNHNS, CDR2 SASEGT, per germline. CDR3 size: 16 residues. This CDR3 reads CASSEPFRDTNQPQHF. The CDR3 DNA reads as TGTGCCAGCAGTGAGCCCTTCCGGGACACCAATCAGCCCCAGCATTTT.

V gene TRBV6-5 combines with J gene TRBJ1-2, with 7 positions matching TRBD1. The junction had 12 bases not matched to a gene; V was cut back by 6 bases and J by 5 bases. This CDR3 comprises 15 residues. In germline, CDR1 is MNHEY, CDR2 SVGAGI. The chain's CDR3 is CASSPGQLLWYGYTF. CDR3 nucleotides: TGTGCCAGCAGCCCGGGACAGCTTCTTTGGTATGGCTACACCTTC.

The chain carries TRBV6-5 and TRBJ2-7, with a possible D match to TRBD2 (7 bases). The CDR3 is made up of 13 amino acids. CDR1 is MNHEY and CDR2 is SVGAGI in the germline V gene. The V end was cut by 6 bases, the J end by 6 bases, with 15 bases between. CDR3 sequence (DNA): TGTGCCAGCAGCCGCGGGGGCCTGGGCGAGCAGTACTTC. This sequence encodes CASSRGGLGEQYF.

This clone is a singleton in its sample. V gene TRBV29-1 combines with J gene TRBJ2-3, with 8 bases aligning to TRBD1. CDR1 and CDR2 from the germline V gene are SQVTM and ANQGSEA. The J segment lost 0 bases and the V segment lost 4 bases, leaving 3 bases of the junction unmatched. The CDR3 has 14 residues. CDR3 loop: CSVGTGTSTDTQYF. The CDR3 nucleotides are TGCAGCGTTGGGACAGGGACTAGCACAGATACGCAGTATTTT.

The V and J genes are TRBV9 and TRBJ2-3; maybe TRBD2 (5 bases). Germline values: CDR1 SGDLS, CDR2 YYNGEE. V dropped 0 bases and J dropped 6 bases, with 17 bases sitting between them. The CDR3 sequence is 16 residues long. The CDR3: CASSVEASFVADTQYF. CDR3 DNA: TGTGCCAGCAGCGTAGAGGCTAGCTTTGTTGCGGATACGCAGTATTTT.

The chain employs TRBV10-3 and TRBJ2-2; 8 bases map to TRBD2. V was clipped by 6 bases and J by 5 bases; unmatched bases: 5. This CDR3 contains 14 residues. Germline CDR1 ENHRY, CDR2 SYGVKD. The CDR3, as DNA: TGTGCCATCAGACTAGCGGAACCTACCGGGGAGCTGTTTTTT. Translating gives CAIRLAEPTGELFF.

The chain recombines TRBV4-1 with TRBJ1-1; 7 nucleotides agree with TRBD1. Trimming removed 0 bases from V and 5 bases from J; junction bases left unmatched: 6. The CDR3 runs to 15 residues. Germline CDR1 is MGHRA and CDR2 is YSYEKL. CDR3 nucleotide sequence: TGCGCCAGCAGCCAAGAGAGACAGGGAGGAACTGAAGCTTTCTTT. The encoded protein is CASSQERQGGTEAFF.

The V call is TRBV18, the J call TRBJ2-7; the D is unclear. The CDR3 has 13 amino acids. V gave up 3 bases and J gave up 0 bases, with 6 bases separating them. CDR1 is KGHSH, CDR2 LQKENI, per germline. For the CDR3, the DNA is TGTGCCAGCTCACCCCCGAGCTCCTACGAGCAGTACTTC. This gives the protein CASSPPSSYEQYF.

The chain employs TRBV15 and TRBJ2-1; TRBD2 matches at 8 bases. Germline CDR1 LNHNV, CDR2 YYDKDF (reference sequence). The CDR3 runs 16 residues. V gave up 3 bases and J gave up 1 base; unmatched junction bases: 5. CDR3 protein: CATSSLAGRSYNEQFF. The CDR3 nucleotides are TGTGCCACCAGCAGCTTAGCGGGAAGGTCCTACAATGAGCAGTTCTTC.

The chain employs TRBV28 and TRBJ1-4; 10 bases match TRBD1. J was trimmed by 7 bases and V by 6 bases; bases with no gene match: 5. Germline-derived CDR1 and CDR2 are MDHEN and SYDVKM. CDR3 length: 14 amino acids. The CDR3 coding sequence is TGTGCCAGCAGGCCGGGACAGGGGACTGAAAAACTGTTTTTT. Its protein is CASRPGQGTEKLFF.

This clone was counted a single time. This rearrangement joins TRBV18 to TRBJ2-2, with no clear D. Between the trimmed V and J ends, which lost 3 bases and 0 bases, there was a span of 8 bases. This CDR3 comprises 15 residues. CDR1 is KGHSH and CDR2 is LQKENI in the germline V gene. CDR3 sequence: CASSPGLANTGELFF. CDR3 nucleotide sequence: TGTGCCAGCTCACCTGGTTTAGCGAACACCGGGGAGCTGTTTTTT. The variable domain in full, completed from reference TRBV18 and TRBJ2-2, reads NAGVMQNPRHLVRRRGQEARLRCSPMKGHSHVYWYRQLPEEGLKFMVYLQKENIIDESGMPKERFSAEFPKEGPSILRIQQVVRGDSAAYFCASSPGLANTGELFFGEGSRLTVL.

The chain uses TRBV11-2 and TRBJ2-1, with 7 bases identical to TRBD2. J gave up 4 bases and V 1 base, and 4 bases lay outside the gene matches. This CDR3 spans 15 amino acids. Germline V gene lookup returns CDR1 SGHAT and CDR2 FQNNGV. CDR3 sequence reads: CASSLAPSGYNEQFF. CDR3 nucleotides: TGTGCCAGCAGCTTAGCGCCTAGCGGTTACAATGAGCAGTTCTTC.

V gene TRBV7-2 combines with J gene TRBJ2-3, with 11 bases fitting TRBD1. Germline CDR1 reads SGHTA; CDR2 reads FQGNSA. Germline trimming cut 0 bases from V and 4 bases from J; bases unmatched to any gene: 3. CDR3 size: 16 residues. For the CDR3, the DNA is TGTGCCAGCAGCTTAGCGGGACAGGGGGTTTCAGATACGCAGTATTTT. Translating it yields CASSLAGQGVSDTQYF.

The chain is built from TRBV3-1 (or the pseudogene TRBV3-2) and TRBJ1-1; D remains unclear. This CDR3 is 13 amino acids long. Trimming stripped 1 base from V and 0 bases from J, with 3 bases between. Germline V gene lookup returns CDR1 LGHDT and CDR2 YNNKEL (reference sequence). The CDR3 DNA reads TGTGCCAGCAGCCAAGTAGTGAACACTGAAGCTTTCTTT. Amino acid sequence: CASSQVVNTEAFF.

The chain is built from TRBV28 and TRBJ2-7, with 8 bases fitting TRBD1. Germline loops: CDR1 MDHEN, CDR2 SYDVKM. V was pared by 7 bases and J by 2 bases, with 7 bases of the junction left unmatched. The CDR3 extends over 14 amino acids. The CDR3 sequence: CASTKGQGPYEQYF. The CDR3, as DNA: TGTGCCAGCACCAAAGGACAGGGCCCCTACGAGCAGTACTTC.

The chain carries TRBV27 and TRBJ2-3; D is unresolved. The CDR3 has 16 amino acids. Germline V gene sequence: CDR1 MNHEY, CDR2 SMNVEV (reference sequence). V lost 1 base to trimming and J lost 4 bases, with 15 bases between them. This CDR3 reads CASSLFWAAKADTQYF. In nucleotides, the CDR3 is TGTGCCAGCAGTTTATTCTGGGCTGCCAAGGCAGATACGCAGTATTTT.